These T cell receptor beta chains were read from a single sample in a study of cytomegalovirus exposure and HLA in healthy donors. Data came from immunoSEQ multiplex PCR; TCRdb stores just in-frame clones and leaves some out. There are about 68,000 clones in the sample; 75% to 90% occur only once, and 6.5% to 8% lies in the top ten. Source material: PBMCs. These receptors were collected from a human donor in good health. Both conserved end residues are part of each CDR3. A D gene is named only where the DNA matches it firmly. Some rows mark clone size as missing; the rest say once, few, many or name a class of expanded clone.

V	D	J	size	CDR3	DNA
TRBV28	NA	TRBJ1-4	NA	CASSLFSVEKLFF	TGTGCCAGCAGTTTATTCAGCGTCGAAAAACTGTTTTTT
TRBV19	NA	TRBJ2-3	few	CASTPGGADTQYF	TGTGCCAGTACCCCCGGCGGGGCAGATACGCAGTATTTT
TRBV7-3	TRBD1	TRBJ1-1	NA	CSSSAPGTGAFF	TGTTCCAGCAGCGCTCCCGGGACAGGGGCTTTCTTT
TRBV4-1	NA	TRBJ1-2	few	CASSFDSNYGYTF	TGCGCCAGCAGCTTTGACAGTAACTATGGCTACACCTTC
TRBV9	TRBD1	TRBJ2-1	NA	CASSVHLGQDNEQFF	TGTGCCAGCAGCGTCCACCTGGGACAGGACAATGAGCAGTTCTTC
TRBV19	NA	TRBJ2-6	NA	CASSIGQFSGANVLTF	TGTGCCAGTAGTATCGGACAGTTCTCTGGGGCCAACGTCCTGACTTTC
TRBV7-3	TRBD1	TRBJ1-4	NA	CASSLSAGGNEKLFF	TGTGCCAGCAGCTTAAGTGCAGGGGGTAATGAAAAACTGTTTTTT
TRBV19	NA	TRBJ1-2	NA	CASSIGARTSLGYTF	TGTGCCAGTAGTATAGGAGCCAGGACATCGTTAGGCTACACCTTC
TRBV5-1	NA	TRBJ1-2	NA	CASSLAGVGGYTF	TGCGCCAGCAGCTTGGCAGGGGTCGGTGGCTACACCTTC
TRBV28	NA	TRBJ2-3	few	CASAGPSTDTQYF	TGTGCCAGCGCGGGGCCTAGCACAGATACGCAGTATTTT
TRBV28	NA	TRBJ1-2	NA	CASSLTALGYTF	TGTGCCAGCAGTTTGACAGCCCTCGGCTACACCTTC
TRBV29-1	NA	TRBJ1-5	NA	CSVGGTLGQPQHF	TGCAGCGTAGGAGGGACGTTGGGTCAGCCCCAGCATTTT
TRBV4-3	TRBD1	TRBJ1-2	NA	CASSQTAGGGYGYTF	TGCGCCAGCAGCCAGACGGCAGGGGGCGGCTATGGCTACACCTTC
TRBV7-5	NA	TRBJ1-1	once	CARSLSYEIDSEAFF	TGTGCCAGAAGCTTATCCTACGAGATCGACTCTGAAGCTTTCTTT
TRBV11-2	TRBD1	TRBJ1-5	few	CASSSQTWDRGQPQHF	TGTGCCAGCAGCTCCCAAACCTGGGACAGGGGTCAGCCCCAGCATTTT
TRBV6-5	NA	TRBJ1-2	NA	CASRRRGINYGYTF	TGTGCCAGCAGACGACGGGGGATTAACTATGGCTACACCTTC
TRBV2	NA	TRBJ2-5	NA	CASSDVSLALETQYF	TGTGCCAGCAGTGACGTGTCTCTAGCGTTGGAGACCCAGTACTTC
TRBV7-8	NA	TRBJ2-7	NA	CASSFPAVSYEQYF	TGTGCCAGCAGCTTCCCGGCGGTTTCCTACGAGCAGTACTTC
TRBV9	TRBD2	TRBJ2-5	NA	CASSVGGSGGPAETQYF	TGTGCCAGCAGCGTAGGGGGTAGCGGGGGGCCGGCAGAGACCCAGTACTTC
TRBV27	TRBD1	TRBJ2-1	NA	CASSGDRGLNEQFF	TGTGCCAGCAGTGGGGACAGAGGACTCAATGAGCAGTTCTTC
TRBV19	NA	TRBJ1-6	NA	CASSISGASYNSPLHF	TGTGCCAGTAGTATAAGCGGGGCTTCCTATAATTCACCCCTCCACTTT
TRBV21-1	NA	TRBJ1-2	NA	CASSKALSDSLSFQSIANYGYTF	TGTGCCAGCAGCAAAGCGCTTTCGGACAGTCTCTCCTTTCAATCCATAGCTAACTATGGCTACACCTTC
TRBV6-5	TRBD1	TRBJ1-1	NA	CASSYSGTVNTEAFF	TGTGCCAGCAGTTACTCGGGGACAGTGAACACTGAAGCTTTCTTT
TRBV9	TRBD1	TRBJ1-5	NA	CASSVEDRGGGPQHF	TGTGCCAGCAGCGTAGAGGACAGGGGGGGAGGCCCCCAGCATTTT
TRBV7-3	NA	TRBJ1-3	NA	CASSLSASSGNTIYF	TGTGCCAGCAGCTTATCAGCGAGCTCTGGAAACACCATATATTTT
TRBV7-3	TRBD1	TRBJ2-5	few	CASSPGTGAGETQYF	TGTGCCAGCAGCCCAGGGACAGGGGCAGGAGAGACCCAGTACTTC
TRBV11-1	TRBD2	TRBJ2-7	NA	CASSLELAGTNYEQYF	TGTGCCAGCAGCTTAGAGTTGGCCGGGACTAACTACGAGCAGTACTTC
TRBV13	NA	TRBJ1-3	NA	CASSLAVPSGNTIYF	TGTGCCAGCAGCTTAGCTGTTCCCTCTGGAAACACCATATATTTT
TRBV28	TRBD1	TRBJ1-2	NA	CASSSPTGYYGYTF	TGTGCCAGCAGTTCTCCGACAGGGTACTATGGCTACACCTTC
TRBV6-5	NA	TRBJ1-2	NA	CASREYGYTF	TGTGCCAGCAGGGAGTACGGCTACACCTTC
TRBV6-4	NA	TRBJ1-5	NA	CASSALAGNQPQHF	TGTGCCAGCAGTGCCCTGGCAGGGAATCAGCCCCAGCATTTT
TRBV19	NA	TRBJ1-6	NA	CASRGRGDNSPLHF	TGTGCCAGTAGAGGCAGGGGTGACAATTCACCCCTCCACTTT
TRBV18	NA	TRBJ2-7	NA	CASSPPFTAYEQYF	TGTGCCAGCTCACCACCCTTTACAGCCTACGAGCAGTACTTC
TRBV7-2	NA	TRBJ2-3	NA	CASSSVAGVSDTQYF	TGTGCCAGCAGCTCGGTGGCAGGGGTTTCGGATACGCAGTATTTT
TRBV11-1	TRBD1	TRBJ2-5	NA	CASSLAARQGVGETQYF	TGTGCCAGCAGCTTAGCCGCCCGACAGGGGGTAGGAGAGACCCAGTACTTC
TRBV7-3	NA	TRBJ1-1	NA	CASSQVSVEAFF	TGTGCCAGCAGCCAAGTTTCAGTTGAAGCTTTCTTT
TRBV5-1	NA	TRBJ1-4	few	CASSLVAENEKLFF	TGCGCCAGCAGCTTGGTGGCAGAAAATGAAAAACTGTTTTTT
TRBV7-3	TRBD1	TRBJ1-1	once	CASSLSLGQDTEAFF	TGTGCCAGCAGCTTAAGTTTGGGACAGGACACTGAAGCTTTCTTT
TRBV19	NA	TRBJ2-7	NA	CASKTQASSYEQYF	TGTGCCAGTAAAACGCAGGCCAGCTCCTACGAGCAGTACTTC
TRBV9	TRBD1	TRBJ2-3	NA	CASSGGTGTDTQYF	TGTGCCAGCAGCGGAGGGACAGGCACAGATACGCAGTATTTT
TRBV27	TRBD1	TRBJ2-1	few	CATKQTGNRDEQFF	TGTGCCACCAAACAGACAGGGAATCGCGATGAGCAGTTCTTC
TRBV1	NA	TRBJ2-1	NA	CTSSTYRLDYNEQFF	TGCACCAGCAGCACGTATCGGCTAGATTACAATGAGCAGTTCTTC
TRBV28	NA	TRBJ1-1	NA	CASSLLGGNTEAFF	TGTGCCAGCAGTTTGCTGGGGGGGAACACTGAAGCTTTCTTT
TRBV28	TRBD1	TRBJ1-6	few	CASSFRDRVPRLHF	TGTGCCAGCAGTTTCCGGGACAGGGTCCCCCGCCTCCACTTT
TRBV7-9	NA	TRBJ1-3	NA	CASSSTRISGNTIYF	TGTGCCAGCAGCTCGACACGAATCTCTGGAAACACCATATATTTT
TRBV27	NA	TRBJ2-2	NA	CASTRGGGELFF	TGTGCCAGCACCCGGGGAGGCGGGGAGCTGTTTTTT
TRBV18	NA	TRBJ1-1	NA	CASSPSGRDAEAFF	TGTGCCAGCTCACCCTCTGGGAGGGACGCTGAAGCTTTCTTT
TRBV6-5	NA	TRBJ1-6	NA	CASRTLRWRGSPLHF	TGTGCCAGCAGAACTCTGCGGTGGCGGGGTTCACCCCTCCACTTT